This TCR beta chain appears in the sequencing data of a study of neurological immune-mediated disorders. Findings of the study overall: CDR3 amino acid sequences of expanded clones were not shared across subjects, a result suggesting private repertoires in all groups. TCR clonal expansion peaked in HTLV-1-associated myelopathy patients and was lowest in multiple sclerosis patients.

The cDNA was synthesized by means of template-switch 5'RACE, which was carried out with 10-nucleotide random UMIs. TCRdb used MiXCR to reprocess the 5' RACE reads, holding one entry per CDR3 protein. The table has tens of thousands of distinct CDR3 sequences, about 16% seen once. The time point denotes: technical triplicate 3. The sorted libraries were made from some 960,000 CD4+ or CD8+ T cells. This clonotype was detected ten times or more. Antigen specificity is unknown. The V and J ends lost 1 base and 6 bases, in that order; junction bases with no gene match: 10. This CDR3 region has 15 residues. Germline CDR1 is SGHDT and CDR2 is YYEEEE.

Material: CD4+ T cells from blood. This chain connects TRBV5-6 to TRBJ2-7, with TRBD1 matching 7 bases. The sequence derives from a female donor with HTLV-1-associated myelopathy (HAM/TSP). In DNA, the CDR3 is TGTGCCAGCAGCTTGACAGACAGGGCTTTACCCGAGCAGTACTTC. This codes for CASSLTDRALPEQYF.